This T cell receptor (beta chain) was found in a study of T cell changes during pregnancy in multiple sclerosis. Clones were read by immunoSEQ multiplex PCR, and TCRdb kept only the in-frame ones, dropping some. This sample has more than 20,000 clones, with 75% to 95% found just once. The germline V gene has CDR1 MGHDK and CDR2 SYGVNS. The CDR3 is 14 residues long. V lost 5 bases, J lost 3 bases, and 11 bases lay in between. Sequences were derived from CD4+ T cells from peripheral blood mononuclear cells, sampled in the third trimester of pregnancy. The sequence was obtained from a female donor with multiple sclerosis, enrolled in a pregnancy study. The chain couples TRBV25-1 to TRBJ1-3; D is unresolved. DNA for the CDR3: TGTGCCAGCAGTATCCCGGGGAATGGAAACACCATATATTTT. This gives the protein CASSIPGNGNTIYF.